This passage covers 9 T cell receptor beta chains from one sample sequenced in a study of OX40 agonist ivuxolimab in advanced cancers. The table came from immunoSEQ multiplex PCR; TCRdb's copy has only in-frame clones and leaves some out. The data contain 70,000 or so clones, roughly nine tenths of them singletons. Sequencing used CD4+ or CD8+ T cells sorted from blood, obtained in a trial of the OX40 agonist ivuxolimab. The receptors stem from an adult with an advanced solid tumor such as melanoma, head and neck, liver or kidney cancer.

V is TRBV7-3 and J is TRBJ2-6; unclear D gene. CDR3 size: 16 residues. Germline CDR1 and CDR2: SGHTA and FQGTGA. V shed 5 bases and J shed 0 bases, with 11 bases lying between them. The CDR3: CASSPTFGSGANVLTF. The CDR3 region has the DNA TGTGCCAGCAGCCCTACATTCGGCTCTGGGGCCAACGTCCTGACTTTC.

This sequence joins TRBV19 and TRBJ1-2; D is ambiguous. The ends were cut back, 3 bases at V and 3 bases at J, with 5 bases in the middle. The CDR3 totals 12 residues. Germline values: CDR1 LNHDA, CDR2 SQIVND (reference sequence). The CDR3 coding sequence is TGTGCCAGTAGTATTCGAGACTATGGCTACACCTTC. It is translated as CASSIRDYGYTF.

The genes are TRBV6-1 and TRBJ1-2; no clear D gene. The CDR3 covers 15 residues. Germline V gives CDR1 MNHNS, CDR2 SASEGT. V lost 1 base and J 7 bases, leaving 16 bases between the germline ends. The chain's CDR3 is CASSEGLSRRSGYTF. The CDR3 DNA is TGTGCCAGCAGTGAAGGTTTGTCAAGACGATCTGGCTACACCTTC.

This clone has only one observation. The rearrangement uses TRBV11-2 and TRBJ2-1; D might be TRBD1 or TRBD2, each matching 5 bases. Trimming pared 3 bases from V and 2 bases from J, leaving 11 bases between. CDR3 length: 15 residues. Germline V lookup: CDR1 SGHAT, CDR2 FQNNGV. CDR3 nucleotides: TGTGCCAGCAGCTTGCGAGGGGACCCCTACAATGAGCAGTTCTTC. Protein: CASSLRGDPYNEQFF.

The chain links TRBV29-1 to TRBJ1-5; D unclear. The length of the CDR3 is 13 residues. Per germline, CDR1 SQVTM and CDR2 ANQGSEA. V lost 4 bases and J lost 1, with 8 bases in between. The CDR3 sequence: CSVAVDSNQPQHF. CDR3 DNA sequence: TGCAGCGTTGCCGTGGACAGCAATCAGCCCCAGCATTTT.

This chain uses TRBV30 with TRBJ2-1; D gene unclear. This CDR3 region has 11 residues. V was cut by 0 bases and J by 8 bases, with 5 bases left in between. Looked up from germline, CDR1 is GTSNPN and CDR2 is SVGIG (reference sequence). The CDR3 reads CAWSVLYEQFF. In DNA, the CDR3 is TGTGCCTGGAGTGTACTCTATGAGCAGTTCTTC.

The chain links TRBV7-8 to TRBJ1-5, with D possibly matching TRBD1 (5 bases). Trimming took 1 base from V and 2 from J, leaving 12 bases between them. The CDR3 extends over 16 amino acids. Looked up from germline, CDR1 is SGHVS and CDR2 is FQNEAQ. Here the CDR3 reads CASSLGVQQGNQPQHF. The CDR3 region has the DNA TGTGCCAGCAGCTTAGGGGTCCAACAGGGCAATCAGCCCCAGCATTTT. Full variable domain (outside the CDR3, taken from reference TRBV7-8 and TRBJ1-5): GAGVSQSPRYKVAKRGQDVALRCDPISGHVSLFWYQQALGQGPEFLTYFQNEAQLDKSGLPSDRFFAERPEGSVSTLKIQRTQQEDSAVYLCASSLGVQQGNQPQHFGDGTRLSIL.

This chain links TRBV2 with TRBJ1-1; D is ambiguous. Germline V CDR1 and CDR2: SNHLY, FYNNEI. This CDR3 is built from 15 residues. V was cut by 1 base and J by 5 bases, with 14 bases left in between. The CDR3, as DNA: TGTGCCAGCAGTGAAGGGCGGATGAGAGAAACTGAAGCTTTCTTT. It yields the protein CASSEGRMRETEAFF.

Only a few counts were recorded for this clone. This chain uses TRBV5-1 with TRBJ2-7, with D perhaps being TRBD1 or TRBD2 (5 bases each). The germline CDR1 and CDR2 sequences are SGHRS and YFSETQ. V dropped 1 base and J dropped 2 bases, with 10 bases sitting between them. The CDR3 has 14 amino acids. The CDR3 here is CASSLRSGPYEQYF. In nucleotides, the CDR3 is TGCGCCAGCAGCTTGAGGTCGGGACCCTACGAGCAGTACTTC.